This T cell receptor (beta chain) is drawn from a study of PD-1 blockade in classical Hodgkin lymphoma (dated by TCRdb to 2019 to 2021). Study-wide context: Nivolumab dosing was 3 mg/kg intravenously every 2 weeks, continuing until either disease progression or unacceptable toxicity. A peripheral blood immune signature of response to PD-1 blockade in classical Hodgkin lymphoma was defined using TCR beta sequencing and CyTOF.

The time point tag for this specimen amounts to: cycle 2 day 1 (C2D1) of nivolumab. All trial patients had relapsed after autologous stem cell transplantation, with cohorts A, B and C differing in prior brentuximab vedotin exposure. The trial cohort was composed of approximately 56 patients with relapsed/refractory classical Hodgkin lymphoma, for whom complete response, partial response or progressive disease was recorded as best overall response. In the multi-cohort phase II CheckMate 205 trial, trial patients received single-agent nivolumab. An independent review committee assessed best overall response by applying the 2007 International Working Group response criteria. PBMCs from the trial were collected at three points: immediately before nivolumab initiation (C1D1), and during therapy at cycle 2 day 1 and cycle 4 day 1. Peripheral blood was collected in 8 mL Vacutainer Cell Preparation Tubes, from which PBMCs were isolated by centrifugation and then cryopreserved.

The Qiagen DNeasy kit was used to extract genomic DNA both from unsorted PBMCs and from the negatively selected CD4+ and CD8+ fractions. TCR beta CDR3 regions were subjected to amplification by immunoSEQ multiplex PCR with primers that anneal to V and J segments. A synthetic immune receptor repertoire was used to minimize amplification bias, and remaining bias was computationally removed after sequencing. The paper's data handling went like this. Repertoire diversity was quantified as the Shannon entropy index using custom Python scripts. Unsorted, CD4+ and CD8+ repertoires were examined separately, except in combined analyses, for which CD4+ and CD8+ sequences were merged in silico. A clone was considered expanded if an increase in frequency of at least 2-fold after treatment relative to C1D1 was found, and a pseudocount of 0.5 was applied to clones undetected at baseline. Clones with 0 or 1 copy at C1D1 were classified as singleton clones, and clones with 2 or more copies were classified as non-singleton clones. Clones expanded in unsorted samples were annotated as CD4+, CD8+ or unknown by matching protein sequences in sorted samples from the same patient. Diversity changes from C1D1 to C4D1 were tested in paired samples using Wilcoxon tests. The immuneACCESS repertoire file appears here via TCRdb, limited to in-frame rearrangements. These files lack a portion of the clones; in checked studies, under half of the deficit traces to unresolved V genes, and the cause of the others is not known. V, J and clone size derive from that table, while D and trimming were established from the DNA sequence. Recorded for this sample are some 96,000 clones; about four fifths of them occurred a single time. The ten top clones hold 16% of the sample.

The paper as a whole reports these results and caveats: The study covered only a single clinical trial cohort, and the causes of the repertoire differences, possibly disease activity or prior therapy, were still not defined. By C4D1, a significant rise was seen in CD4+ TCR diversity but not in CD8+ TCR diversity (p=0.0027 vs p=0.16), and the rise was most apparent among complete responders (p=0.02). Trial patients with a complete response had baseline diversity similar to that of newly diagnosed patients, while partial responders and progressors had significantly lower diversity. Newly diagnosed patients were reported to have lower baseline TCR diversity than healthy donors, and relapsed/refractory patients were reported to have lower baseline TCR diversity still. Lower diversity was seen in patients whose nivolumab began less than 1 year after ASCT, and these patients were left out of later analyses so that immune reconstitution would not confound the results.

Note on this clone: What antigen it recognizes has not been identified. It has no much larger one-base neighbor in the sample; base qualities were not kept.

The cysteine opens and the phenylalanine closes a CDR3 of 16 amino acids. The retained sequence is limited to the CDR3, 48 bases, with the frame set at the first base. CDR1 and CDR2 are read off the germline V gene (reference sequence) as LNHDA and SQIVND. V is clipped by 6 bases and J by 3 bases, and the sequence between their germline boundaries is 19 bases long. The sequencing here drew on peripheral blood mononuclear cells (PBMCs), taken before the second cycle of nivolumab. The sequence joins TRBV19 to TRBJ2-3, and TRBD2 may be the D gene, going by 6 matching bases. The sequence derives from a human donor with classical Hodgkin lymphoma. The DNA reads as follows: TGTGCCAGTAGGCCTGGACTCCACGGAGGGACAGATACGCAGTATTTT. This yields the protein CASRPGLHGGTDTQYF.